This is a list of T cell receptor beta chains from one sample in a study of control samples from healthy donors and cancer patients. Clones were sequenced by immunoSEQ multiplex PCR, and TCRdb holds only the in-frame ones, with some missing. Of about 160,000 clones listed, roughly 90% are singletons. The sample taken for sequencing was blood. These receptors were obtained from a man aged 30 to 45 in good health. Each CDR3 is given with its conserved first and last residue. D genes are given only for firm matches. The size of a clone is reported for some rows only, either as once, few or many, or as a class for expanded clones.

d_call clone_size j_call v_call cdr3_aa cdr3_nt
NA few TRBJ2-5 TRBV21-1 CASSKEETQYF TGTGCCAGCAGCAAAGAAGAGACCCAGTACTTC
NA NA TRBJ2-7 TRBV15 CATSRTQGGYEQYF TGTGCCACCAGCAGGACCCAGGGGGGGTACGAGCAGTACTTC
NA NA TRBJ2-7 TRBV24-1 CATSDFPLTYEQYF TGTGCCACCAGTGATTTTCCGTTAACCTACGAGCAGTACTTC
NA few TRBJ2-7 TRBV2 CASSSQGEQYF TGTGCCAGCAGCTCCCAGGGCGAGCAGTACTTC
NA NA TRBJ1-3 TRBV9 CASSPSGPGNTIYF TGTGCCAGCAGCCCTTCCGGGCCTGGAAACACCATATATTTT
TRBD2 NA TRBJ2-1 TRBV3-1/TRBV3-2 CASRTSGYNEQFF TGTGCCAGCCGGACTAGCGGCTACAATGAGCAGTTCTTC
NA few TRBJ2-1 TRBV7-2 CASSLARMDEQFF TGTGCCAGCAGCTTGGCTAGGATGGATGAGCAGTTCTTC
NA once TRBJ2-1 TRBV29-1 CSVGLTGPVYNEQFF TGCAGCGTTGGTTTGACAGGCCCCGTCTACAATGAGCAGTTCTTC
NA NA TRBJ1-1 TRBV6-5 CASSYSWASEAFF TGTGCCAGCAGTTACTCTTGGGCGTCTGAAGCTTTCTTT
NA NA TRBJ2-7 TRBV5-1 CASSLGESTGTPTKQYF TGCGCCAGCAGCTTGGGGGAGAGTACAGGGACTCCTACGAAGCAGTACTTC
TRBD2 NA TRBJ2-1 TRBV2 CASSKNGGINEQFF TGTGCCAGCAGTAAAAACGGGGGGATCAATGAGCAGTTCTTC
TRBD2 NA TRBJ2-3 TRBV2 CATNGGTSGGTQYF TGTGCCACGAATGGGGGGACTAGCGGGGGTACGCAGTATTTT
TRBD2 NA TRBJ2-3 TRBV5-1 CASSSMTSGNTDTQYF TGCGCCAGCAGCTCGATGACTAGCGGGAACACAGATACGCAGTATTTT
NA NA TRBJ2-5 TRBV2 CATTKRKGQETQYF TGTGCCACCACGAAAAGGAAGGGCCAAGAGACCCAGTACTTC
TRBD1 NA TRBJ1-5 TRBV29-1 CSVEGQGGQPQHF TGCAGCGTTGAGGGACAGGGAGGTCAGCCCCAGCATTTT
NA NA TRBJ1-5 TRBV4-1 CASSQLGAADAGSNQPQHF TGCGCCAGCAGCCAGTTGGGGGCAGCCGATGCTGGTAGCAATCAGCCCCAGCATTTT
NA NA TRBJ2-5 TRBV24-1 CATSGRYQETQYF TGTGCCACCTCCGGAAGGTACCAAGAGACCCAGTACTTC
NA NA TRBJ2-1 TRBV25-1 CASSDPIYNEQFF TGTGCCAGCAGTGACCCAATATACAATGAGCAGTTCTTC
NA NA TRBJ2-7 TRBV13 CASSSLSDPYEQYF TGTGCCAGCAGCTCCCTATCTGACCCCTACGAGCAGTACTTC
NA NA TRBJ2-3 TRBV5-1 CASSWSGGDTQYF TGCGCCAGCAGTTGGAGCGGTGGGGATACGCAGTATTTT
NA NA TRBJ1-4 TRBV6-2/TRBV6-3 CASSYWTSGGEKLFF TGTGCCAGCAGTTACTGGACATCGGGCGGGGAAAAACTGTTTTTT
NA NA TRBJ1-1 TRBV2 CASTTTGNTEAFF TGTGCCAGCACTACTACTGGGAACACTGAAGCTTTCTTT
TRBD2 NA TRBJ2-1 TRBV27 CASSSGRVAFKGEQFF TGTGCCAGCAGTAGCGGGAGAGTAGCCTTTAAAGGTGAGCAGTTCTTC
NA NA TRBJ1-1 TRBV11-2 CASSPRGDATEAFF TGTGCCAGCAGCCCAAGGGGGGATGCCACTGAAGCTTTCTTT
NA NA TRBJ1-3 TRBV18 CASSVQGSGNTIYF TGTGCCAGCTCAGTCCAGGGCTCTGGAAACACCATATATTTT
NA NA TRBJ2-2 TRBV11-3 CASSPPDKNTGELFF TGTGCCAGCAGCCCGCCGGACAAAAACACCGGGGAGCTGTTTTTT
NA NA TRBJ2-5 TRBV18 CASSPRLQETQYF TGTGCCAGCTCACCTAGGCTCCAAGAGACCCAGTACTTC
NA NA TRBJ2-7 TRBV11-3 CASSSDSYEQYF TGTGCCAGCAGCTCGGACTCCTACGAGCAGTACTTC
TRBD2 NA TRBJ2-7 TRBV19 CASSNRASGKYEQYF TGTGCCAGTAGTAATAGGGCTAGCGGGAAATACGAGCAGTACTTC
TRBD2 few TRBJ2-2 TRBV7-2 CASSHNSGSTGELFF TGTGCCAGCAGCCACAACAGCGGGAGCACCGGGGAGCTGTTTTTT
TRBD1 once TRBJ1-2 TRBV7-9 CASSAGQRSGYTF TGTGCCAGCAGCGCGGGACAGCGCTCTGGCTACACCTTC
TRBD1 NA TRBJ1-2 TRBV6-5 CASSYSTGNYGYTF TGTGCCAGCAGTTACTCGACAGGGAACTATGGCTACACCTTC
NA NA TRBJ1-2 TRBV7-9 CASSSAGPPGGYTF TGTGCCAGCAGCTCAGCGGGGCCGCCGGGTGGCTACACCTTC
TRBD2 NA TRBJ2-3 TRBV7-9 CASSDPVLAASTDTQYF TGTGCCAGCAGCGACCCCGTGCTAGCGGCTAGCACAGATACGCAGTATTTT
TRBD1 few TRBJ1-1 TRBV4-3 CASSPGQGWMNTEAFF TGCGCCAGCAGCCCAGGACAGGGATGGATGAACACTGAAGCTTTCTTT
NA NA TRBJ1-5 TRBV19 CASTPRGITVYSNQPQHF TGTGCCAGTACCCCACGGGGGATTACAGTTTATAGCAATCAGCCCCAGCATTTT
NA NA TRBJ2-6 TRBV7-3 CASSLGAASGANVLTF TGTGCCAGCAGCTTGGGGGCGGCGTCTGGGGCCAACGTCCTGACTTTC
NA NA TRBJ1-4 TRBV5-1 CASRAGATNEKLFF TGCGCCAGCAGGGCAGGGGCAACTAATGAAAAACTGTTTTTT
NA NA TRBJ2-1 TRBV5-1 CASSLAIKADEQFF TGCGCCAGCAGCTTGGCCATCAAGGCCGATGAGCAGTTCTTC
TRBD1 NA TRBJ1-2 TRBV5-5 CASSLVLGTGYGYTF TGTGCCAGCAGCTTGGTCTTAGGGACAGGCTATGGCTACACCTTC
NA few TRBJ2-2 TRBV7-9 CASSLVSVGAGELFF TGTGCCAGCAGCTTAGTGTCGGTGGGGGCCGGGGAGCTGTTTTTT
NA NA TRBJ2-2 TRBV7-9 CASSFVGQNTGELFF TGTGCCAGCAGCTTTGTCGGTCAGAACACCGGGGAGCTGTTTTTT
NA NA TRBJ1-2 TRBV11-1 CASSLPESYGYTF TGTGCCAGCAGCTTACCAGAAAGTTATGGCTACACCTTC
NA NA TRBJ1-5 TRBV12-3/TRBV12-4 CASSRVSNQPQHF TGTGCCAGCAGCAGGGTGAGCAATCAGCCCCAGCATTTT
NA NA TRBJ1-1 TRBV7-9 CASSSGRETNTEAFF TGTGCCAGCAGCTCAGGACGGGAAACTAACACTGAAGCTTTCTTT
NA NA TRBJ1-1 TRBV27 CASSSHRANTEAFF TGTGCCAGCAGTTCCCACAGGGCGAACACTGAAGCTTTCTTT
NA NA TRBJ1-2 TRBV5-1 CASSLGGSNYGYTF TGCGCCAGCAGCTTGGGGGGATCTAACTATGGCTACACCTTC
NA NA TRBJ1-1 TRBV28 CASIPPRSNTEAFF TGTGCCAGCATCCCCCCACGATCCAACACTGAAGCTTTCTTT
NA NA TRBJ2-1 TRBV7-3 CASSWDEQFF TGTGCCAGTTCCTGGGATGAGCAGTTCTTC
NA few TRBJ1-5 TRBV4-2 CASSHGGQPQHF TGTGCCAGCAGCCACGGTGGGCAGCCCCAGCATTTT
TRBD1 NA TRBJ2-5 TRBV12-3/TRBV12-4 CASSRDRETQYF TGTGCCAGCAGTAGGGACAGGGAGACCCAGTACTTC
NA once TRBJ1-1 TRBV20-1 CSAGGDSHTEAFF TGCAGTGCTGGTGGGGACTCACATACTGAAGCTTTCTTT
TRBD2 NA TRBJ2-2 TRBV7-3 CASSLSGSAGTGELFF TGTGCCAGCAGCTTAAGCGGGAGCGCCGGCACCGGGGAGCTGTTTTTT
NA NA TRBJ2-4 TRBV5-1 CASSLGNIQYF TGCGCCAGCAGCTTGGGAAACATTCAGTACTTC
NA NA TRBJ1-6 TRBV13 CASSSGLGTSPLHF TGTGCCAGCAGTTCGGGGCTCGGGACTTCACCCCTCCACTTT